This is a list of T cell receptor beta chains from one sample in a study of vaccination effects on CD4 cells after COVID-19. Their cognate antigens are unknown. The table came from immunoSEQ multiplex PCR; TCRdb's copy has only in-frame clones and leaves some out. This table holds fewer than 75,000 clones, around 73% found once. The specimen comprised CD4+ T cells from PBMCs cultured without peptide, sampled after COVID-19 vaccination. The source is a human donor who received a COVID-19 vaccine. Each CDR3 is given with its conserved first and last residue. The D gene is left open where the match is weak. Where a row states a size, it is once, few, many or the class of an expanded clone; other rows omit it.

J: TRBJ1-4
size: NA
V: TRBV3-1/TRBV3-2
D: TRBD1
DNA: TGTGCCAGCAGCCCGGGACAGTTTGCAACTAATGAAAAACTGTTTTTT
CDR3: CASSPGQFATNEKLFF

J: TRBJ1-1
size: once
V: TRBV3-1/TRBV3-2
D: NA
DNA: TGTGCCAGCAGCCTCACAGAGAACACTGAAGCTTTCTTT
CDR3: CASSLTENTEAFF

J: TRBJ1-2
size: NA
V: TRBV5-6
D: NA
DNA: TGTGCCAGCATCTGGGGGGGGCAGGGCTATGGCTACACCTTC
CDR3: CASIWGGQGYGYTF

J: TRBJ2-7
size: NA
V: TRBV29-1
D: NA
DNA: TGCAGCGTTTTAAGGAGCTCCTACGAGCAGTACTTC
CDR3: CSVLRSSYEQYF

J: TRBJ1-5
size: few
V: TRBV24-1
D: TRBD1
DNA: TGTGCCACCAGTGTAAATACCGGGACAGGGGATCAGCCCCAGCATTTT
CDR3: CATSVNTGTGDQPQHF

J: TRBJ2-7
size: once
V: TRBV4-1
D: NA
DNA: TGCGCCAGCAGCTCGCGGAATGACGGATACGAGCAGTACTTC
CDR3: CASSSRNDGYEQYF

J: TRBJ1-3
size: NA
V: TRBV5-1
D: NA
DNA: TGCGCCAGCAGCTGGGGATCTGGGAATTCGGGAAACACCATATATTTT
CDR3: CASSWGSGNSGNTIYF

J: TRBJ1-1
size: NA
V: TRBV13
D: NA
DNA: TGTGCCAGCAGCTTGCGGCCGAACACTGAAGCTTTCTTT
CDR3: CASSLRPNTEAFF

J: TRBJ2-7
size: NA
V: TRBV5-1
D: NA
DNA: TGCGCCAGCAGCCGCCGGGAACCCTACGAGCAGTACTTC
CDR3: CASSRREPYEQYF

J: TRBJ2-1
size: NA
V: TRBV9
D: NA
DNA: TGTGCCAGCAGCGTAGCCCCTAACGCGAACAACAATGAGCAGTTCTTC
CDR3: CASSVAPNANNNEQFF

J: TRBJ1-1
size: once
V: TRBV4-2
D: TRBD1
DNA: TGTGCCAGCAGCCGAGACAGGGGTAGAGGTTTGAGGGACACTGAAGCTTTCTTT
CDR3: CASSRDRGRGLRDTEAFF

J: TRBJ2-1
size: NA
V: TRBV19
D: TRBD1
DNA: TGTGCCAGTAGTATGCTGATGGGACAGGATTACAATGAGCAGTTCTTC
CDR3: CASSMLMGQDYNEQFF

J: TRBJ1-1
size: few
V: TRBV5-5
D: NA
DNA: TGTGCCAGCAGCTTGAGGGGGGCTGGTGAAGCTTTCTTT
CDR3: CASSLRGAGEAFF

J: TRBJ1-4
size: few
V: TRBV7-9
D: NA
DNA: TGTGCCAGCAGCATGAGGGAGAGGGACAATGAAAAACTGTTTTTT
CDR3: CASSMRERDNEKLFF

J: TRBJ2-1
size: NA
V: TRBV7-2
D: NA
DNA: TGTGCCAGCAGCTTATTATCAACCCACAATGAGCAGTTCTTC
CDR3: CASSLLSTHNEQFF

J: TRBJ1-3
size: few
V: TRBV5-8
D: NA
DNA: TGTGCCAGCAGCTTTCGGCGCTCTGGAAACACCATATATTTT
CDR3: CASSFRRSGNTIYF

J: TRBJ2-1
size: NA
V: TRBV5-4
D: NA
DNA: TGTGCCGCAGGCAGCACTAGATCCTACAATGAGCAGTTCTTC
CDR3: CAAGSTRSYNEQFF

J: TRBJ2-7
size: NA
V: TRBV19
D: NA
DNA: TGTGCCAGTAGTTCGAACTACGAGCAGTACTTC
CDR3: CASSSNYEQYF

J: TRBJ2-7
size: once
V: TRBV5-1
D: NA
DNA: TGCGCCAGCACCGGGGACCCATCCTACGAGCAGTACTTC
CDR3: CASTGDPSYEQYF

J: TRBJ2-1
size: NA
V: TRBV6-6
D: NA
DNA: TGTGCCAGCAAGGGGAGACGGGATGGTGAGCAGTTCTTC
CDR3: CASKGRRDGEQFF

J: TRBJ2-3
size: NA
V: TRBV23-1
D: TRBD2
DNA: TGCGCCAGCAGTCAATCGGGGGTAGCGGGGGAAGATAGCACAGATACGCAGTATTTT
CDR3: CASSQSGVAGEDSTDTQYF

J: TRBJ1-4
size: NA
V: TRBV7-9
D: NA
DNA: TGTGCCAGCAGTGGGGACGGCTCGGCGGAAAAACTGTTTTTT
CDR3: CASSGDGSAEKLFF

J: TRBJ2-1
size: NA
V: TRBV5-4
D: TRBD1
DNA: TGTGCCAGCAGCTTGGTGGACAGGGCCCACAATGAGCAGTTCTTC
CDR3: CASSLVDRAHNEQFF

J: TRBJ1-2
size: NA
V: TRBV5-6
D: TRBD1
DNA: TGTGCCAGCAGTCTCCCCGGGACAGGTCATGGCTACACCTTC
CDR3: CASSLPGTGHGYTF

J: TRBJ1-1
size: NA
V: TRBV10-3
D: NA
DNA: TGTGCCATCACCGATACAGGGCCGAACACTGAAGCTTTCTTT
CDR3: CAITDTGPNTEAFF

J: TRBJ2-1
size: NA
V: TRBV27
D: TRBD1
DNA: TGTGCCAGCAGTTTAAGGTGGTGGGACAGGGGCGACAATGAGCAGTTCTTC
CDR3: CASSLRWWDRGDNEQFF

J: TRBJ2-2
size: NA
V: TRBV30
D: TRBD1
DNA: TGTGCCTGGGACAGGGGATCCTTAAACACCGGGGAGCTGTTTTTT
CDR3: CAWDRGSLNTGELFF

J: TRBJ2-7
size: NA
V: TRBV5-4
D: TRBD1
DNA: TGTGCCAGCAGCTCCTTGGGACAGGGGTACGAGCAGTACTTC
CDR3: CASSSLGQGYEQYF

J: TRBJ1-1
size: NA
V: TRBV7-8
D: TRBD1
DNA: TGTGCCAGCAGCTCGCAGACAGGGGGGACTGAAGCTTTCTTT
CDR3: CASSSQTGGTEAFF

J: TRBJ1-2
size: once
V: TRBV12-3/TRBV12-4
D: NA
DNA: TGTGCCAGCAGTTTACATGGCTACACCTTC
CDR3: CASSLHGYTF

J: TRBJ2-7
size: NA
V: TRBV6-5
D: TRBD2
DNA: TGTGCCAGCAGTCACGCCGGGACTAACTTTTACGAGCAGTACTTC
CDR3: CASSHAGTNFYEQYF

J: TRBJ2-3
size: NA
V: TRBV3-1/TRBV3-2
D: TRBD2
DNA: TGTGCCAGCAGCCAAGAGCCCAGCGGGAGGACGGATACGCAGTATTTT
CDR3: CASSQEPSGRTDTQYF

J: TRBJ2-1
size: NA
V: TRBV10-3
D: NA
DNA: TGTGCCATCAGTGACGATCAAATAACCAATGAGCAGTTCTTC
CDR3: CAISDDQITNEQFF

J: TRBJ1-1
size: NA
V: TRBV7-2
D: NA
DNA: TGTGCCAGCAGCTCAAATTACAGGGTACGGGGGACCAGGGCTGAAGCTTTCTTT
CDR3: CASSSNYRVRGTRAEAFF

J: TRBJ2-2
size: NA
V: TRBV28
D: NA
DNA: TGTGCCAGCAGTTTATCCGGGACCCGTTTTATAGGGGAGCTGTTTTTT
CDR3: CASSLSGTRFIGELFF

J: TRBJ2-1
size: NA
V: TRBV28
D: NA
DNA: TGTGCCAGCAGTTTTGCGGGGTCCTACAATGAGCAGTTCTTC
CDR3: CASSFAGSYNEQFF

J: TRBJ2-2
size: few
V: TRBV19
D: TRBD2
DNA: TGTGCCAGTAAGGTGGGAGGGCCGGTCGGGGAGCTGTTTTTT
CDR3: CASKVGGPVGELFF

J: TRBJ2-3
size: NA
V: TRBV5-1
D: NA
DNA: TGCGCCAGCAGCTTGGTGGGTGGGAGATACACAGATACGCAGTATTTT
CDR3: CASSLVGGRYTDTQYF

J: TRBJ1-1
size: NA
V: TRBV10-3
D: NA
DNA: TGTGCCATCAGTTCCCCGGACAGAATGAACACTGAAGCTTTCTTT
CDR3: CAISSPDRMNTEAFF

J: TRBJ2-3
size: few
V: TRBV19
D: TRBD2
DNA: TGTGCCAGTAGTGTAGCGGGGGAAACGCAGTATTTT
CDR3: CASSVAGETQYF

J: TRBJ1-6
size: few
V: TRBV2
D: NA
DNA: TGTGCCAGCAGTGACGAGGTGAGGTCCCGAAGGGGTCATTCACCCCTCCACTTT
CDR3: CASSDEVRSRRGHSPLHF

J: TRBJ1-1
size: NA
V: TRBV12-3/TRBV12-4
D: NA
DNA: TGTGCCAGCAGTTTGGCAGGGGATTCGGAAGCTTTCTTT
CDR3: CASSLAGDSEAFF

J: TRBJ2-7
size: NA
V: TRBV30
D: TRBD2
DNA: TGTGCCTGGAGTGGTGCTAGCGGGAGGGGTCGCGAGCAGTACTTC
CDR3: CAWSGASGRGREQYF

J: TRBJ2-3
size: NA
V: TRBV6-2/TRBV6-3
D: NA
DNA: TGTGCCAGCAGTTACCCGCGGGGCTTCACAGATACGCAGTATTTT
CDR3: CASSYPRGFTDTQYF